This entry is about one T cell receptor (beta chain). Using unique molecular identifiers, the investigators prepared the TCRbeta library. From the PCR reads, TCRdb called clonotypes with MiXCR, one entry per CDR3 protein. There are around 420,000 distinct CDR3 sequences in the sample; 15% to 20% occur only once, and under 30% lies in the top ten. This sample was included in a study of T-cell reconstitution after alpha-beta-depleted transplantation in children. Per the germline V gene, CDR1 is SGHRS and CDR2 is YFSETQ. The junction had 7 bases not matched to a gene; V was cut back by 3 bases and J by 4 bases. The CDR3 is 15 amino acids.

This sample comprised PBMCs, mostly from graft donor cells, obtained 360 days after TCRalphabeta/CD19-depleted stem cell transplant. The source is a boy under two years old who had a stem cell transplant for Wiskott-Aldrich syndrome, so the T cells may come from the graft donor. This chain links TRBV5-1 with TRBJ1-2; 9 bases fit TRBD1. CDR3 residues: CASSSTGGRGYGYTF. The CDR3 DNA follows: TGCGCCAGCAGCTCTACAGGGGGCCGGGGCTATGGCTACACCTTC.